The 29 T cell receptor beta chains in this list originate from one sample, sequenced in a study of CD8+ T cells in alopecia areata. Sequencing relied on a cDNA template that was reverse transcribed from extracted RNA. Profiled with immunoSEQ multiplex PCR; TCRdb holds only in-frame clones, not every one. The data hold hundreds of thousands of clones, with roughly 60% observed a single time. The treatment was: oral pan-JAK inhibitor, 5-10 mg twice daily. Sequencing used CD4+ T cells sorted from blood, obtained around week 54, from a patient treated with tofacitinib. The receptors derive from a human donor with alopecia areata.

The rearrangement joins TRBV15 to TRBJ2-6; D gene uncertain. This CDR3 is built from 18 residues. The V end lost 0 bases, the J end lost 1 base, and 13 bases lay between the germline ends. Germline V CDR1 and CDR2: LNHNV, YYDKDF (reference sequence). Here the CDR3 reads CATSRDPQLTSGANVLTF. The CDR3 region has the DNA TGTGCCACCAGCAGAGATCCACAACTTACGTCTGGGGCCAACGTCCTGACTTTC.

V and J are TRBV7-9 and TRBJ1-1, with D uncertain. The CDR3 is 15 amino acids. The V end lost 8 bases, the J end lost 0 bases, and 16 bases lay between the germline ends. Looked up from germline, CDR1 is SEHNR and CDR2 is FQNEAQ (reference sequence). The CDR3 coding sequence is TGTGCCAGCGATATCCAGCGACCCCTGAACACTGAAGCTTTCTTT. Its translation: CASDIQRPLNTEAFF.

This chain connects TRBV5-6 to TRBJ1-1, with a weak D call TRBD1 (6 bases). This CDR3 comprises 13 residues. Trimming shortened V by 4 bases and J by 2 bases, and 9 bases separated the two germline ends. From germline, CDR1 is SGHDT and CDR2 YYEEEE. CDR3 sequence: CASSRQVNTEAFF. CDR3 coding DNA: TGTGCCAGCAGCCGACAGGTTAACACTGAAGCTTTCTTT.

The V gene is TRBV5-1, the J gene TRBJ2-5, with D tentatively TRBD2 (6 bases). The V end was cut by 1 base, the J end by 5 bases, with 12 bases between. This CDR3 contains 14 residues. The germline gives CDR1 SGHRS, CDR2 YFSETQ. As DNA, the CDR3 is TGCGCCAGCAGCTTGTCCATCGGAGGGGAGACCCAGTACTTC. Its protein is CASSLSIGGETQYF.

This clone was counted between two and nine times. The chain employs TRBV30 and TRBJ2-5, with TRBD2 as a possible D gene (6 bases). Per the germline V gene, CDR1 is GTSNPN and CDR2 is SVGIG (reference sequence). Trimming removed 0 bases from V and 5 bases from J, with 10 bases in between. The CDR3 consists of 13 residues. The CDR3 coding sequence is TGTGCCTGGAGTGTACTAGCCGCGGAGACCCAGTACTTC. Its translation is CAWSVLAAETQYF.

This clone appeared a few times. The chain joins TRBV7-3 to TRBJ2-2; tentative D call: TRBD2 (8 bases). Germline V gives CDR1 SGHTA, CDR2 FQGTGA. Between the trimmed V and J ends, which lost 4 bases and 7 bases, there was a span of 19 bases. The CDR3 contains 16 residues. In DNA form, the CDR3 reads TGTGCCAGCAGCTCCGGGAGGGGGCGATATGGCGGGGAGCTGTTTTTT. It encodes CASSSGRGRYGGELFF.

The DNA of the CDR3 is TGTGCCAGCAGCGCGGACAGTAGTCAAGAGACCCAGTACTTC. It codes for CASSADSSQETQYF. V is TRBV5-6 and J is TRBJ2-5; D might be TRBD1 (6 bases). Deletions cut 4 bases from V and 2 bases from J, with 12 bases between. Germline V gene data show CDR1 as SGHDT and CDR2 as YYEEEE. CDR3 length equals 14 residues.

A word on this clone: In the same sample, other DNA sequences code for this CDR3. The CDR3, as DNA: TGTGCCAGCAGCTCGCAGGGATACGAGCAGTACTTC. This gives the protein CASSSQGYEQYF. The chain combines TRBV11-2 with TRBJ2-7; D might be TRBD1 (5 bases). V was pared by 4 bases and J by 4 bases, with 8 bases between. The germline V gene has CDR1 SGHAT and CDR2 FQNNGV. CDR3 length equals 12 residues. Combining the CDR3 with reference TRBV11-2 and TRBJ2-7 gives the whole variable domain EAGVAQSPRYKIIEKRQSVAFWCNPISGHATLYWYQQILGQGPKLLIQFQNNGVVDDSQLPKDRFSAERLKGVDSTLKIQPAKLEDSAVYLCASSSQGYEQYFGPGTRLTVT.

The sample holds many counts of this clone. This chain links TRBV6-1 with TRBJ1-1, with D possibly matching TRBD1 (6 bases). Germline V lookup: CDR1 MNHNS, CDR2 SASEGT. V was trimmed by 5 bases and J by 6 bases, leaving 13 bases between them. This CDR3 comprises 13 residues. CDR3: CASSLGHPSEAFF. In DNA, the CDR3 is TGTGCCAGCAGTCTGGGACACCCTTCTGAAGCTTTCTTT.

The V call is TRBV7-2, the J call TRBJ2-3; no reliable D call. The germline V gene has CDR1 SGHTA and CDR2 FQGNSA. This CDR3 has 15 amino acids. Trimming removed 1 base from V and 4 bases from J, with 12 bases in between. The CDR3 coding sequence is TGTGCCAGCAGCTTAGTCCTTCTTCTAGCAGATACGCAGTATTTT. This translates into CASSLVLLLADTQYF.

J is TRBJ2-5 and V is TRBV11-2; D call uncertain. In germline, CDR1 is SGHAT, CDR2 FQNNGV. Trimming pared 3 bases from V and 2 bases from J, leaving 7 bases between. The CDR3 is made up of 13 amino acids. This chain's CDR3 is CASSFAEQETQYF. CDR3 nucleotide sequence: TGTGCCAGCAGCTTTGCAGAGCAAGAGACCCAGTACTTC.

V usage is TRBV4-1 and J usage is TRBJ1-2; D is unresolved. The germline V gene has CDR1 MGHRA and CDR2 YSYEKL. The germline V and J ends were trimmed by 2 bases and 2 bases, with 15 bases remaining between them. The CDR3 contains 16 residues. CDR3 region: CASSQRGRSQNYGYTF. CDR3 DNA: TGCGCCAGCAGCCAAAGAGGCAGAAGTCAAAACTATGGCTACACCTTC.

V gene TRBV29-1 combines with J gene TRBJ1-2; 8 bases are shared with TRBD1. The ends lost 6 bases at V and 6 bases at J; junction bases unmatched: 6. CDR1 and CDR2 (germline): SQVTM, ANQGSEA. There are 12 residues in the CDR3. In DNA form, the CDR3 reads TGCAGCGTGAATCAGGGGGCCCATGGCTACACCTTC. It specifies CSVNQGAHGYTF.

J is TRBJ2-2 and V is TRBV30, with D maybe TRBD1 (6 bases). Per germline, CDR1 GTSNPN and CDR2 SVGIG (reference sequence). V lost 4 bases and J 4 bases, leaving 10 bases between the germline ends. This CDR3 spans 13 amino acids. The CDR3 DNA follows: TGTGCCTGGACACAGGGTGTCACCGGGGAGCTGTTTTTT. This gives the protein CAWTQGVTGELFF.

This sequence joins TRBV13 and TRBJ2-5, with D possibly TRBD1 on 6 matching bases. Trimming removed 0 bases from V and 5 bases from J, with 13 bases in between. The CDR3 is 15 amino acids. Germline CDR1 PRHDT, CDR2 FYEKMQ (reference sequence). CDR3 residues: CASSLGQGDRETQYF. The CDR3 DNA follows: TGTGCCAGCAGCTTAGGACAGGGTGACCGGGAGACCCAGTACTTC.

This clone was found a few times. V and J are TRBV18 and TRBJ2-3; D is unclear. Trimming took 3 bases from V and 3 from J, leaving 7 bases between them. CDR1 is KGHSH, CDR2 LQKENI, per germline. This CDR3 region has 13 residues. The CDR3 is CASSPQLTDTQYF. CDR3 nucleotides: TGTGCCAGCTCACCCCAACTGACAGATACGCAGTATTTT.

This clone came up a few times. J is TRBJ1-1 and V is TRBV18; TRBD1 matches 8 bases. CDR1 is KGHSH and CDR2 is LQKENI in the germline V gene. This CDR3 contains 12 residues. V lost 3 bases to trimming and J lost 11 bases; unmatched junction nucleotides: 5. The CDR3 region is CASSPLTGDAFF. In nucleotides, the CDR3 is TGTGCCAGCTCACCTTTGACAGGGGACGCTTTCTTT.

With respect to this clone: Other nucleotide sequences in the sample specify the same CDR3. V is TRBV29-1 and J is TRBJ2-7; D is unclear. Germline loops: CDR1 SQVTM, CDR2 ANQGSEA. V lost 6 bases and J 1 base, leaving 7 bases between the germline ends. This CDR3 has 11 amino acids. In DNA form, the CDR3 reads TGCAGCGTCCGGAATTCCTACGAGCAGTACTTC. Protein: CSVRNSYEQYF.

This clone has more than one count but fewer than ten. In DNA, the CDR3 is TGTGCCAGCAGTTTTCCCCGACAGGGGTCGCGGGACACCGGGGAGCTGTTTTTT. Translation gives CASSFPRQGSRDTGELFF. The gene calls are TRBV27 and TRBJ2-2; TRBD1 agrees at 8 bases. Per germline, CDR1 MNHEY and CDR2 SMNVEV (reference sequence). The CDR3 spans 18 residues. J was trimmed by 3 bases and V by 3 bases; bases with no gene match: 12.

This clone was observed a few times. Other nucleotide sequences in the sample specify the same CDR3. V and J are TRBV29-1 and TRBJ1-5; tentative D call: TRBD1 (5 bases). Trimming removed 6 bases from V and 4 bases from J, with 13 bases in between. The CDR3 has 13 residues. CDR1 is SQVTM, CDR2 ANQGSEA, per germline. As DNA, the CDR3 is TGCAGCGTCCGGGACGGGGGGAATCAGCCCCAGCATTTT. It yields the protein CSVRDGGNQPQHF.

The CDR3 DNA sequence: TGTGCCAGCAGCTTTATCGGACAAGCCTACGAGCAGTACTTC. This translates into CASSFIGQAYEQYF. The chain links TRBV7-2 to TRBJ2-7, with D maybe TRBD1 (5 bases). In germline, CDR1 is SGHTA, CDR2 FQGNSA. CDR3 length: 14 residues. The ends were cut back, 3 bases at V and 2 bases at J, with 11 bases in the middle.

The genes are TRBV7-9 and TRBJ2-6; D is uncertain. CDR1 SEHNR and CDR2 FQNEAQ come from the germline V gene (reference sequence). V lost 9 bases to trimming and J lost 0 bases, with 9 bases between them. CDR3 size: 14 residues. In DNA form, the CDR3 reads TGTGCCAGTGTACACCCCTCTGGGGCCAACGTCCTGACTTTC. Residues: CASVHPSGANVLTF. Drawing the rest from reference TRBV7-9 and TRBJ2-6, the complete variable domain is DTGVSQNPRHKITKRGQNVTFRCDPISEHNRLYWYRQTLGQGPEFLTYFQNEAQLEKSRLLSDRFSAERPKGSFSTLEIQRTEQGDSAMYLCASVHPSGANVLTFGAGSRLTVL.

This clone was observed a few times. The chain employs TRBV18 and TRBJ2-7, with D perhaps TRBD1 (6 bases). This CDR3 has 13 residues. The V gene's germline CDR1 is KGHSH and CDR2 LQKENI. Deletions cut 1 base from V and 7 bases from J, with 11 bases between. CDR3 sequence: CASSPQGVGEQYF. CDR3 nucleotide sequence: TGTGCCAGCTCACCACAGGGGGTGGGTGAGCAGTACTTC.

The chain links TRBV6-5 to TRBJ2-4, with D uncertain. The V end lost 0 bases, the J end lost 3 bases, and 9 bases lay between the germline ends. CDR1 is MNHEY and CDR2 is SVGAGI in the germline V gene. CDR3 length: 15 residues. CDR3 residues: CASSYSRLYKNIQYF. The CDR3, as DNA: TGTGCCAGCAGTTACTCGAGGCTTTACAAAAACATTCAGTACTTC.

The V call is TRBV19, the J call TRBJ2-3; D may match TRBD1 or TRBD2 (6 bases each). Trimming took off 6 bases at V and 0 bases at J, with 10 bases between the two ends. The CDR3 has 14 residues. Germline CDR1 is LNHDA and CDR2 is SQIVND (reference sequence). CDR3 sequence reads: CASSPGASTDTQYF. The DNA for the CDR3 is TGTGCCAGTAGCCCGGGGGCTAGCACAGATACGCAGTATTTT.

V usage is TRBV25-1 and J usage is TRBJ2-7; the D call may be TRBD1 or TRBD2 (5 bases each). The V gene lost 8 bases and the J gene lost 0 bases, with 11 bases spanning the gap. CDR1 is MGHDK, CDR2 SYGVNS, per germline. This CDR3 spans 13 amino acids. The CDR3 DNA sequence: TGTGCCAGCCGGGACGCGAGCTCCTACGAGCAGTACTTC. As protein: CASRDASSYEQYF.

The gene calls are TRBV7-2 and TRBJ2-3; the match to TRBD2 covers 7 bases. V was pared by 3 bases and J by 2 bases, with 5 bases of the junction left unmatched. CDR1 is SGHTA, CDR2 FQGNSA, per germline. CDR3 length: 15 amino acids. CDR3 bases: TGTGCCAGCAGCTTGAGCGGGGCCTTCACAGATACGCAGTATTTT. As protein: CASSLSGAFTDTQYF.

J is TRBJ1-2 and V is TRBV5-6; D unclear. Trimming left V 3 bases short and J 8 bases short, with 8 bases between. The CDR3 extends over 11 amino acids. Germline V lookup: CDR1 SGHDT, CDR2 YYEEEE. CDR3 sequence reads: CASSSFRGYTF. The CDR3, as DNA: TGTGCCAGCAGCTCTTTCCGCGGCTACACCTTC.

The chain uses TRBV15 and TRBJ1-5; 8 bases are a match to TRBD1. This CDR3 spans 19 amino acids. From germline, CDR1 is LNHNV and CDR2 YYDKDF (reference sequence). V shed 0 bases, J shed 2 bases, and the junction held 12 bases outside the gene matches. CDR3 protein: CATSRDLGQGILGNQPQHF. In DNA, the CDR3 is TGTGCCACCAGCAGAGATCTAGGACAGGGAATCTTGGGCAATCAGCCCCAGCATTTT.